This is a list of T cell receptor beta chains from one sample in a study of blood T cell repertoires in COVID-19. Assay used: immunoSEQ multiplex PCR; TCRdb lists only in-frame clones, some missing. The data hold more than 300,000 clones, with approximately 91% observed a single time. The sequencing sample was made of PBMCs or T cells enriched from blood (not recorded which). These receptors were collected from a woman aged 30 to 39 who had been exposed to COVID-19. CDR3s include the opening cysteine and the closing phenylalanine or tryptophan. Each record gives: V gene, D gene, CDR3 length, J gene, clone size, CDR3 protein. The D gene is left open where the match is weak. A clone size is listed for some rows: how often the clone was seen (once, few, many), or a class if it is expanded.

TRBV6-5	NA	12	TRBJ2-1	NA	CASRRRVNEQFF
TRBV4-2	TRBD2	15	TRBJ2-1	NA	CASSHLAGGPNEQFF
TRBV6-5	NA	14	TRBJ2-5	NA	CASRPSLAQETQYF
TRBV20-1	NA	13	TRBJ1-2	once	CSASKDWNYGYTF
TRBV28	NA	14	TRBJ2-7	NA	CASSPGHASYEQYF
TRBV4-2	NA	14	TRBJ1-2	NA	CASSQGGLLEGYTF
TRBV3-1/TRBV3-2	TRBD2	14	TRBJ2-7	few	CASSPPGLSHEQYF
TRBV5-1	TRBD2	18	TRBJ2-3	NA	CASSGGLAGGVRTDTQYF
TRBV19	NA	13	TRBJ2-7	NA	CASSIQDTYEQYF
TRBV2	NA	11	TRBJ1-1	NA	CASGEYTEAFF
TRBV10-3	NA	15	TRBJ1-1	NA	CAISEGGPAGTEAFF
TRBV5-4	NA	15	TRBJ1-2	once	CASSFWNSLNYGYTF
TRBV15	NA	14	TRBJ1-5	NA	CATSRRGANQPQHF
TRBV3-1/TRBV3-2	TRBD1	17	TRBJ1-1	NA	CASSPRTGGAKDTEAFF
TRBV13	TRBD1	19	TRBJ2-1	NA	CASSIRTGQYPFDTNEQFF
TRBV7-9	NA	15	TRBJ2-2	NA	CASSPFRIAAGELFF
TRBV20-1	NA	13	TRBJ2-7	NA	CSANDRTSYEQYF
TRBV5-1	NA	14	TRBJ2-1	NA	CASSKGTLGNEQFF
TRBV27	TRBD2	15	TRBJ2-5	few	CASSFSGARGETQYF
TRBV3-1/TRBV3-2	NA	14	TRBJ1-1	NA	CASSPRSVNTEAFF
TRBV5-4	NA	16	TRBJ2-2	NA	CASSLGPGTDTGELFF
TRBV18	TRBD1	14	TRBJ1-3	NA	CASSPGQTGNTIYF
TRBV7-2	TRBD2	15	TRBJ2-2	NA	CASSMAGANTGELFF
TRBV9	TRBD2	14	TRBJ2-1	NA	CASSGGGLGNEQFF
TRBV7-2	NA	12	TRBJ2-7	NA	CASSPSHYEQYF
TRBV5-4	TRBD2	14	TRBJ2-7	NA	CASSFSGAPYEQYF
TRBV5-1	TRBD2	17	TRBJ2-5	NA	CASSLGLAGGRGETQYF
TRBV6-5	NA	15	TRBJ1-1	once	CASSYSARGNTEAFF
TRBV5-1	NA	12	TRBJ1-1	NA	CASSFKGPEAFF
TRBV18	TRBD2	16	TRBJ2-5	NA	CASSLGLAEWKETQYF
TRBV5-1	TRBD1	13	TRBJ2-3	NA	CASSPGTADTQYF
TRBV7-7	NA	13	TRBJ2-7	NA	CASSRDNSYEQYF
TRBV19	NA	14	TRBJ2-3	NA	CASSIQGGRDTQYF
TRBV5-6	TRBD1	17	TRBJ1-2	NA	CASSLGNRGFLNYGYTF
TRBV5-1	TRBD1	15	TRBJ1-2	NA	CASSLNPGQGPGYTF
TRBV5-1	NA	13	TRBJ1-1	NA	CASSLDRNTEAFF
TRBV4-1	NA	13	TRBJ2-3	NA	CASSQDLEGTQYF
TRBV4-2	TRBD1	15	TRBJ2-1	NA	CASSQDRGSYNEQFF
TRBV5-1	NA	13	TRBJ1-2	NA	CASSYDPWSGYTF
TRBV18	TRBD1	15	TRBJ2-7	NA	CASSIGQGAHAEQYF